The TCR beta chain under discussion was sequenced for a study of CD8 T cells in Susac syndrome. RNA totalling 0.5 to 1 ug underwent reverse transcription with random hexamers. The method of amplification for TCR beta CDR3 was immunoSEQ multiplex PCR, covering 54 Vbeta and 13 Jbeta. One entry per CDR3 protein, called by TCRdb with MiXCR from the immunoSEQ multiplex PCR reads. This table holds some 400,000 distinct CDR3 sequences, 85% to 90% found once. The CDR3 has 16 amino acids. The V end lost 0 bases, the J end lost 0 bases, and 12 bases lay between the germline ends. Germline values: CDR1 MGHRA, CDR2 YSYEKL.

The origin of this receptor is a human donor with multiple sclerosis. The sequenced material came from CD8+ T cells from PBMCs. The rearrangement joins TRBV4-1 to TRBJ2-7; D assignment may be TRBD1 or TRBD2 (5 bases each). The CDR3 is CASSQDRGDGSYEQYF. DNA for the CDR3: TGCGCCAGCAGCCAAGATCGAGGGGACGGCTCCTACGAGCAGTACTTC.